This T cell receptor (beta chain) is from a study of early T cells in non-severe SARS-CoV-2 infection. Turning to the study itself: Unpaired chains resulted from sequencing bulk RNA of unsorted whole blood.

As part of library construction, unique molecular identifiers were attached to individual cDNA molecules. TCRdb redid the calling of the 5' RACE reads with MiXCR, one entry per CDR3 protein. This sample has about 61,000 distinct CDR3 sequences, with around 12% found just once. The V end was cut by 4 bases, the J end by 5 bases, with 17 bases between. CDR1 and CDR2 (germline): MNHEY, SVGAGI. This CDR3 is 15 amino acids long. This clonotype came up a few times. The chain couples TRBV6-5 to TRBJ1-1, with D perhaps matching TRBD1 (6 bases). The sequence derives from an adult who was a healthcare worker with PCR-confirmed SARS-CoV-2 infection or an uninfected control (not recorded which). The donor label of this sample is uncertain. The sequences come from whole blood, collected at baseline. CDR3 protein: CASSSPGTFPTEAFF. CDR3 nucleotide sequence: TGTGCCAGCAGTTCTCCCGGGACATTTCCGACTGAAGCTTTCTTT.